These 21 T cell receptor beta chains were all obtained from the same sample, sequenced in a study of cytomegalovirus exposure and HLA in healthy donors. The PCR ran on 60 Vbeta and 13 Jbeta primers. Here immunoSEQ multiplex PCR was the method, and the copy in TCRdb shows in-frame clones only, minus some. The sample carries roughly 120,000 clones, roughly 70% recorded once. The sequenced material came from PBMCs. These receptors were collected from a woman between 70 and 85 years old in good health and CMV-seropositive.

The chain links TRBV5-1 to TRBJ1-1; 7 bases map to TRBD1. V shed 2 bases and J 6 bases; nucleotides not matched to a gene: 1. The CDR3 totals 12 residues. The V gene's germline CDR1 is SGHRS and CDR2 YFSETQ. The CDR3 here is CASSLTGAEAFF. CDR3 bases: TGCGCCAGCAGCTTAACAGGGGCTGAAGCTTTCTTT.

This rearrangement joins TRBV7-9 to TRBJ1-1, with a possible D match to TRBD1 (5 bases). The V gene's germline CDR1 is SEHNR and CDR2 FQNEAQ (reference sequence). The CDR3 sequence is 17 residues long. V dropped 6 bases and J dropped 1 base, with 21 bases sitting between them. CDR3 sequence: CASSIRQGGFSNTEAFF. The CDR3 nucleotides are TGTGCCAGCAGTATTCGGCAGGGAGGGTTTTCGAACACTGAAGCTTTCTTT.

The chain couples TRBV6-5 to TRBJ1-3, with a tentative D call TRBD1 (5 bases). Germline V gene data show CDR1 as MNHEY and CDR2 as SVGAGI. V lost 4 bases, J lost 0 bases, and 13 bases lay in between. The CDR3 loop spans 16 amino acids. As DNA, the CDR3 is TGTGCCAGCAGTTCCGCGGGACGGAACTCTGGAAACACCATATATTTT. Translating gives CASSSAGRNSGNTIYF.

The sample holds one count of this clone. The chain joins TRBV14 to TRBJ1-2, with a weak D call TRBD1 (6 bases). The V end was cut by 5 bases, the J end by 8 bases, with 18 bases between. CDR3 length: 14 amino acids. Germline values: CDR1 SGHDN, CDR2 FVKESK. CDR3 in amino acids: CASSRSTGTGGYTF. CDR3 sequence (DNA): TGTGCCAGCAGCAGGTCAACAGGGACGGGGGGCTACACCTTC.

The rearrangement links TRBV6-6 to TRBJ1-6; the D is unclear. The CDR3 consists of 14 residues. Per germline, CDR1 MNHNY and CDR2 SVGAGI (reference sequence). Trimming removed 1 base at V and 9 bases at J, with 10 bases between. The CDR3 DNA reads TGTGCCAGCAGTTACTTGGGTTGGGCTTCACCCCTCCACTTT. Residues: CASSYLGWASPLHF.

Remarks on this clone: Other DNA sequences of this sample code for an identical CDR3. The J gene is TRBJ1-3, the V gene TRBV4-3; no definite D call. V lost 0 bases and J lost 0, with 3 bases in between. This CDR3 is built from 14 residues. In germline, CDR1 is LGHNA, CDR2 YSLEER. The CDR3 nucleotides read TGCGCCAGCAGCCAAGATTACTCTGGAAACACCATATATTTT. It is translated as CASSQDYSGNTIYF.

J is TRBJ1-2 and V is TRBV19, with a weak D call TRBD1 (5 bases). Germline CDR1 and CDR2: LNHDA and SQIVND (reference sequence). The V end lost 6 bases, the J end lost 0 bases, and 8 bases lay between the germline ends. This CDR3 has 13 residues. CDR3 DNA sequence: TGTGCCAGTAGCCCACAGGCTAACTATGGCTACACCTTC. It encodes CASSPQANYGYTF.

V is TRBV30 and J is TRBJ1-1; 7 bases line up with TRBD1. Per germline, CDR1 GTSNPN and CDR2 SVGIG (reference sequence). The CDR3 consists of 13 residues. J lost 1 base, V lost 1 base, and 0 bases had no gene match. CDR3 region: CAWSAGGNTEAFF. CDR3 in DNA: TGTGCCTGGAGTGCAGGGGGGAACACTGAAGCTTTCTTT.

V usage is TRBV7-2 and J usage is TRBJ1-1; D uncertain. Germline V gene lookup returns CDR1 SGHTA and CDR2 FQGNSA. The CDR3 runs 15 residues. V was cut by 4 bases and J by 4 bases, with 16 bases left in between. CDR3 DNA: TGTGCCAGCAGCTCAGACGGCACCCGGGGCACTGAAGCTTTCTTT. Its protein product is CASSSDGTRGTEAFF.

This rearrangement joins TRBV6-5 to TRBJ2-1; maybe TRBD2 (7 bases). The germline V gene encodes CDR1 MNHEY and CDR2 SVGAGI. V lost 6 bases to trimming and J lost 6 bases, with 15 bases between them. The CDR3 loop spans 14 amino acids. The CDR3 reads CASRWGPGGNEQFF. The CDR3, as DNA: TGTGCCAGCAGATGGGGGCCGGGGGGCAATGAGCAGTTCTTC.

The V call is TRBV7-6, the J call TRBJ2-2; D is uncertain. Germline loops: CDR1 SGHVS, CDR2 FNYEAQ. V was trimmed by 5 bases and J by 2 bases, leaving 9 bases between them. The CDR3 runs 14 residues. CDR3 sequence: CASSLSRNTGELFF. CDR3 DNA: TGTGCCAGCAGCCTGAGCCGTAACACCGGGGAGCTGTTTTTT.

V is TRBV5-6 and J is TRBJ2-7; D possibly corresponds to TRBD2 (6 bases). The CDR3 is 13 amino acids. The V gene lost 9 bases and the J gene lost 6 bases, with 19 bases spanning the gap. Germline loops: CDR1 SGHDT, CDR2 YYEEEE. CDR3 DNA: TGTGCCAAGGGGACCGGGAGCTTATCCGAGCAGTACTTC. It specifies CAKGTGSLSEQYF.

The chain recombines TRBV14 with TRBJ2-7, with D unresolved. The CDR3 loop spans 15 amino acids. Looked up from germline, CDR1 is SGHDN and CDR2 is FVKESK. V shed 0 bases and J shed 0 bases, with 9 bases lying between them. This chain's CDR3 is CASSQDFGLSYEQYF. As DNA, the CDR3 is TGTGCCAGCAGCCAAGATTTTGGCCTCTCCTACGAGCAGTACTTC.

The genes are TRBV5-4 and TRBJ1-2, with D uncertain. The V end was cut by 4 bases, the J end by 4 bases, with 14 bases between. The CDR3 is made up of 14 amino acids. The germline gives CDR1 SGHNT, CDR2 YYREEE (reference sequence). This CDR3 reads CASSTPDILYGYTF. The CDR3 DNA sequence: TGTGCCAGCAGCACCCCTGACATCCTCTATGGCTACACCTTC.

This clone turned up a few times. The V call is TRBV30, the J call TRBJ2-7, with TRBD1 as a possible D gene (6 bases). The CDR3 contains 13 residues. The germline CDR1 and CDR2 sequences are GTSNPN and SVGIG (reference sequence). Trimming shortened V by 3 bases and J by 0 bases, and 9 bases separated the two germline ends. CDR3 nucleotide sequence: TGTGCCTGGAGCCGGGGACACTCCTACGAGCAGTACTTC. Translating it yields CAWSRGHSYEQYF. Looking up the rest from reference TRBV30 and TRBJ2-7 gives the full variable domain: SQTIHQWPATLVQPVGSPLSLECTVEGTSNPNLYWYRQAAGRGLQLLFYSVGIGQISSEVPQNLSASRPQDRQFILSSKKLLLSDSGFYLCAWSRGHSYEQYFGPGTRLTVT.

The chain employs TRBV2 and TRBJ1-5; perhaps TRBD1 as D (5 bases). CDR1 and CDR2 (germline): SNHLY, FYNNEI. This CDR3 is built from 13 residues. V was cut by 6 bases and J by 8 bases, with 14 bases left in between. The CDR3 DNA is TGTGCCAGCAGGGCACTTCCGGGGGAGCCCCAGCATTTT. This sequence encodes CASRALPGEPQHF.

The rearrangement joins TRBV30 to TRBJ1-2; D is unclear. This CDR3 is built from 12 residues. From germline, CDR1 is GTSNPN and CDR2 SVGIG (reference sequence). V was shortened by 4 bases and J by 1 base, with 7 bases between the two germline ends. In DNA, the CDR3 is TGTGCCTGGACTGCTAATAACTATGGCTACACCTTC. It specifies CAWTANNYGYTF. The full variable domain, rest sourced from reference TRBV30 and TRBJ1-2, is SQTIHQWPATLVQPVGSPLSLECTVEGTSNPNLYWYRQAAGRGLQLLFYSVGIGQISSEVPQNLSASRPQDRQFILSSKKLLLSDSGFYLCAWTANNYGYTFGSGTRLTVV.

Written as DNA, the CDR3 is TGTGCCAGCAGGGGAGGGTTAGTGGACACCATATATTTT. This codes for CASRGGLVDTIYF. The chain combines TRBV7-2 with TRBJ1-3; D gene uncertain. Germline V gene sequence: CDR1 SGHTA, CDR2 FQGNSA. The V and J ends lost 6 bases and 8 bases respectively, with 14 bases between them. The CDR3 contains 13 residues.

The table lists this clone with a few counts. The V call is TRBV4-2, the J call TRBJ1-2; a possible D gene is TRBD1 (6 bases). The CDR3 runs 15 residues. Germline V gives CDR1 LGHNA, CDR2 YNFKEQ. V was pared by 1 base and J by 8 bases, with 17 bases between. This chain's CDR3 is CASSQGSRTEIGYTF. CDR3 DNA: TGTGCCAGCAGCCAAGGGTCTCGGACAGAAATAGGCTACACCTTC.

This clone was found many times. The chain links TRBV5-1 to TRBJ2-5, with 11 bases identical to TRBD2. V was clipped by 1 base and J by 2 bases; unmatched bases: 7. Germline V gene sequence: CDR1 SGHRS, CDR2 YFSETQ. This CDR3 has 17 amino acids. In DNA form, the CDR3 reads TGCGCCAGCAGCTTGACCCTAGCGGGGGGACCGCAAGAGACCCAGTACTTC. Protein: CASSLTLAGGPQETQYF.

The CDR3 protein is CAWSGRGQTKSYEQYF. Written as DNA, the CDR3 is TGTGCCTGGAGTGGGCGAGGACAGACAAAATCCTACGAGCAGTACTTC. This chain connects TRBV30 to TRBJ2-7; perhaps TRBD1 as D (6 bases). The germline V gene encodes CDR1 GTSNPN and CDR2 SVGIG (reference sequence). Trimming stripped 1 base from V and 1 base from J, with 17 bases between. This CDR3 comprises 16 residues. Supplemented by reference TRBV30 and TRBJ2-7, the full variable domain reads SQTIHQWPATLVQPVGSPLSLECTVEGTSNPNLYWYRQAAGRGLQLLFYSVGIGQISSEVPQNLSASRPQDRQFILSSKKLLLSDSGFYLCAWSGRGQTKSYEQYFGPGTRLTVT.